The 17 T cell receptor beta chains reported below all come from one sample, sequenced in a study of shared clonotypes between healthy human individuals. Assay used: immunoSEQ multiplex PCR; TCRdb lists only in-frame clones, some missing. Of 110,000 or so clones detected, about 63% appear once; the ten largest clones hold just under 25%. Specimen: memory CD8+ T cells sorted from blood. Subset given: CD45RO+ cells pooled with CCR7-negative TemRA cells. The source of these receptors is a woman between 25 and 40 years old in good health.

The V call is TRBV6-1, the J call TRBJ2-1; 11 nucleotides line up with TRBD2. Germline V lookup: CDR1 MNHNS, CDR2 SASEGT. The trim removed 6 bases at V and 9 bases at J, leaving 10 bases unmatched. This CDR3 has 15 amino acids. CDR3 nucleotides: TGTGCCAGCAGCTTACCGTCTAGCGGGGGGCGTGAGCAGTTCTTC. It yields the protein CASSLPSSGGREQFF.

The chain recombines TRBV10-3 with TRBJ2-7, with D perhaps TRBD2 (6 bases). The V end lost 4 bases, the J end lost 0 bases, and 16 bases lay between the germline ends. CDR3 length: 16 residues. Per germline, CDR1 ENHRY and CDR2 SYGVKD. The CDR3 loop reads CAISGSGVAVSYEQYF. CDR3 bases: TGTGCCATCAGTGGCTCTGGGGTAGCGGTCTCCTACGAGCAGTACTTC.

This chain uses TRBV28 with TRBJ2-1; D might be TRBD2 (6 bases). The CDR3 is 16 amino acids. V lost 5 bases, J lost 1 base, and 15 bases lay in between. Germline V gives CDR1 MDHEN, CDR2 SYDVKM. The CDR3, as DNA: TGTGCCAGCAGTCCAAACCCGGGGGAGTCCTACAATGAGCAGTTCTTC. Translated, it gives CASSPNPGESYNEQFF.

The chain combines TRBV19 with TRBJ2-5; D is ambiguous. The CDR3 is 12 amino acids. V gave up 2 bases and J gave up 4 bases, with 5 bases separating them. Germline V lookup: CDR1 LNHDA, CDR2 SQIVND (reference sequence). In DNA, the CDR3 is TGTGCCAGTAGTATATGGGGAGAGACCCAGTACTTC. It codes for CASSIWGETQYF.

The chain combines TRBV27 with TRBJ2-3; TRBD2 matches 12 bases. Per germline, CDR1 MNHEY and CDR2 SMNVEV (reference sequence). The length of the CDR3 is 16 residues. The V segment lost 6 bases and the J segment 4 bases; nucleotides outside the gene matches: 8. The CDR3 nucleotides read TGTGCCAGCAGCTCGCTAGCGGGGGGGAGGGCAGATACGCAGTATTTT. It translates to CASSSLAGGRADTQYF.

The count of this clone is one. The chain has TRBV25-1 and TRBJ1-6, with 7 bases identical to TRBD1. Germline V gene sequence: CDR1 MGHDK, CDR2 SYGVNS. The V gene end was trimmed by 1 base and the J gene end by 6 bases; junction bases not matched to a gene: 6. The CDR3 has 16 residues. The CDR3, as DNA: TGTGCCAGCAGTGAATCAGTGGGGACAGCTAATTCACCCCTCCACTTT. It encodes CASSESVGTANSPLHF.

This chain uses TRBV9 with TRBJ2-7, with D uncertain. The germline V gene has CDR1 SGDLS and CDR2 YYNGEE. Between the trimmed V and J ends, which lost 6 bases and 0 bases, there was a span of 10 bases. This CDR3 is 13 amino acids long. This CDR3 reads CASKGLSSYEQYF. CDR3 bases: TGTGCCAGCAAGGGCTTAAGCTCCTACGAGCAGTACTTC.

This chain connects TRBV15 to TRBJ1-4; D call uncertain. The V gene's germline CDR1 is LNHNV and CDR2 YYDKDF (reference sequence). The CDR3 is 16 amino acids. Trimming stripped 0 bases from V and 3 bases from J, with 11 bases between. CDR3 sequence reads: CATSRDRGGPNEKLFF. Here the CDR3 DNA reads TGTGCCACCAGCAGAGATCGAGGAGGGCCTAATGAAAAACTGTTTTTT.

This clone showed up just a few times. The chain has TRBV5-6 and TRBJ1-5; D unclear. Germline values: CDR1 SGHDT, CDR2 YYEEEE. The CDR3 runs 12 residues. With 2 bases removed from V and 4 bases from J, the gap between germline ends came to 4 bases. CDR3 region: CASSLPNQPQHF. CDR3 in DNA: TGTGCCAGCAGCTTACCGAATCAGCCCCAGCATTTT.

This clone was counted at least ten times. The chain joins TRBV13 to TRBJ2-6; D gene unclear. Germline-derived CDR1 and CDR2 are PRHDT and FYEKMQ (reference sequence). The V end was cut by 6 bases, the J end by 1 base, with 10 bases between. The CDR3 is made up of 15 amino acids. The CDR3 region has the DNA TGTGCCAGCAGGCATCGAGGTTCTGGGGCCAACGTCCTGACTTTC. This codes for CASRHRGSGANVLTF.

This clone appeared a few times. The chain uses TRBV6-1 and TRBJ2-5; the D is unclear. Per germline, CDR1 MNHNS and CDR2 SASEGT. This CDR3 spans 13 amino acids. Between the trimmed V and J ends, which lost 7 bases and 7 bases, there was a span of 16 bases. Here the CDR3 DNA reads TGTGCCAGCAACCACATCGTAGACGGGACCCAGTACTTC. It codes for CASNHIVDGTQYF.

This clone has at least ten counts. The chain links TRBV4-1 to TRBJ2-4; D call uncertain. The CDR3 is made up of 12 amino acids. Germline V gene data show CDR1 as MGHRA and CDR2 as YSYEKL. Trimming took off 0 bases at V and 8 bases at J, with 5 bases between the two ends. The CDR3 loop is CASSQDSHIQYF. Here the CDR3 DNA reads TGCGCCAGCAGCCAAGACAGTCACATTCAGTACTTC.

This chain's CDR3 is CASSFGQGAPYEQYF. CDR3 bases: TGTGCCAGCAGTTTCGGACAGGGGGCTCCCTACGAGCAGTACTTC. V and J are TRBV27 and TRBJ2-7; 11 nucleotides agree with TRBD1. The CDR3 extends over 15 amino acids. Germline V gene sequence: CDR1 MNHEY, CDR2 SMNVEV (reference sequence). V lost 3 bases to trimming and J lost 2 bases; unmatched junction nucleotides: 3.

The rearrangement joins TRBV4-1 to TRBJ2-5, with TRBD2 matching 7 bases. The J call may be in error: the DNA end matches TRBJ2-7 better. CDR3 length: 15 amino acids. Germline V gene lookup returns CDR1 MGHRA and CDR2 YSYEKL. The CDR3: CASSHPGTMIYEQYF. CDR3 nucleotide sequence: TGCGCCAGCAGCCACCCCGGGACTATGATCTACGAGCAGTACTTC.

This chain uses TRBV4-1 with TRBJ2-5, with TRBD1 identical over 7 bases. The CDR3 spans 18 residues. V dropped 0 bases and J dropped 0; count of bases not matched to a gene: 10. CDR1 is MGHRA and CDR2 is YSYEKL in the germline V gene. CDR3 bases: TGCGCCAGCAGCCAAGAGATGACAGGGATGGCCCACCAAGAGACCCAGTACTTC. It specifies CASSQEMTGMAHQETQYF.

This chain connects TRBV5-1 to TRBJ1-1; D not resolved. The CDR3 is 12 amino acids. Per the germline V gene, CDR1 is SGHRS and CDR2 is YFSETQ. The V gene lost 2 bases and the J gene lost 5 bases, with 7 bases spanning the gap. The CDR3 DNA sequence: TGCGCCAGCAGCTTTGCTGGAACTGAAGCTTTCTTT. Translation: CASSFAGTEAFF. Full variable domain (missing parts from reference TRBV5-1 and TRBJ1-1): KAGVTQTPRYLIKTRGQQVTLSCSPISGHRSVSWYQQTPGQGLQFLFEYFSETQRNKGNFPGRFSGRQFSNSRSEMNVSTLELGDSALYLCASSFAGTEAFFGQGTRLTVV.

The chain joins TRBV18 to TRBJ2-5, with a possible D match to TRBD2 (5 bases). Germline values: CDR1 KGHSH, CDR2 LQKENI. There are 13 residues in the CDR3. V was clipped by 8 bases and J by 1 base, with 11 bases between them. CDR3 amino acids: CASQRGRQETQYF. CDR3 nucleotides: TGTGCCAGCCAACGAGGGCGCCAAGAGACCCAGTACTTC.